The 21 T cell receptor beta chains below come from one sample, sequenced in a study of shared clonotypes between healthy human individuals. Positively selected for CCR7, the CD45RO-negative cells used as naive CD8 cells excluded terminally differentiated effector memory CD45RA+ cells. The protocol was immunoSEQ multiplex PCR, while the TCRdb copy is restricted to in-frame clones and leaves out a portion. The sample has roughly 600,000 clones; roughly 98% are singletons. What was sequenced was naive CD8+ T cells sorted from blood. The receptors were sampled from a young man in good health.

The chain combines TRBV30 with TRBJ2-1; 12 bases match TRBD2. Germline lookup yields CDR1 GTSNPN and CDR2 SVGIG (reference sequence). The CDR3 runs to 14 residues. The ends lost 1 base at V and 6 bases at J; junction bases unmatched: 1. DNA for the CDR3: TGTGCCTGGAGTGGGACTAGCGGGACCAATGAGCAGTTCTTC. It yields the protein CAWSGTSGTNEQFF.

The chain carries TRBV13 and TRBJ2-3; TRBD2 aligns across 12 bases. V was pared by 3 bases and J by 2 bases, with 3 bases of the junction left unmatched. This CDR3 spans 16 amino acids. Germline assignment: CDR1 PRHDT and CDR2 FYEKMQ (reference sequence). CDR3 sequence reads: CASSFRLAGDTDTQYF. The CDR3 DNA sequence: TGTGCCAGCAGCTTTAGACTAGCGGGAGACACAGATACGCAGTATTTT.

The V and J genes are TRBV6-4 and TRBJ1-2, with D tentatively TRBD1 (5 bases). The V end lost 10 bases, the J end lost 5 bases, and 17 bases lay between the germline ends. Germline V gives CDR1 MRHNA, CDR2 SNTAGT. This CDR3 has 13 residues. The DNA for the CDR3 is TGTGCCAACAGCTGGGGGGGGAGATATGGCTACACCTTC. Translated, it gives CANSWGGRYGYTF.

The CDR3 spells CASSPGGGPRPQHF. The DNA of the CDR3 is TGTGCCAGCAGTCCCGGGGGGGGACCGCGGCCCCAGCATTTT. The chain couples TRBV27 to TRBJ1-5, with TRBD1 as a possible D gene (5 bases). Germline assignment: CDR1 MNHEY and CDR2 SMNVEV (reference sequence). The CDR3 sequence is 14 residues long. V was pared by 5 bases and J by 9 bases, with 17 bases between.

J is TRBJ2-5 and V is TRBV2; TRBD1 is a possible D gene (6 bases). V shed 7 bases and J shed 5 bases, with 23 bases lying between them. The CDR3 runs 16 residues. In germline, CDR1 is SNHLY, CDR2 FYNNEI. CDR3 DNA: TGTGCCAGCACATCAGGACCGGACAGAGGTTCGGAGACCCAGTACTTC. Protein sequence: CASTSGPDRGSETQYF.

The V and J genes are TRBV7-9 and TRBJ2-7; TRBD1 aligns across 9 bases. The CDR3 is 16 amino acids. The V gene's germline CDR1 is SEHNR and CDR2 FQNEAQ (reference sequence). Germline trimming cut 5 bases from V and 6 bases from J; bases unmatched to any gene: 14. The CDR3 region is CASSQTGGAPFGEQYF. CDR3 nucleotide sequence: TGTGCCAGCAGCCAAACAGGGGGCGCTCCCTTTGGCGAGCAGTACTTC.

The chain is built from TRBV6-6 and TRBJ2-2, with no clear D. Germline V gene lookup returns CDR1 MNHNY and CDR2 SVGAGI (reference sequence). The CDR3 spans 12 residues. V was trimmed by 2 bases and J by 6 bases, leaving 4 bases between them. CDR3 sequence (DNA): TGTGCCAGCAGTTACGAGCCCGGGGAGCTGTTTTTT. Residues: CASSYEPGELFF.

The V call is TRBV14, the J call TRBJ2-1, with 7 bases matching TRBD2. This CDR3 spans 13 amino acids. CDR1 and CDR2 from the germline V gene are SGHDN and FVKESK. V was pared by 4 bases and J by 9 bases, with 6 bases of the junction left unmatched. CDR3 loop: CASSPGGRGEQFF. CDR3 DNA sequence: TGTGCCAGCAGCCCCGGGGGGAGGGGTGAGCAGTTCTTC.

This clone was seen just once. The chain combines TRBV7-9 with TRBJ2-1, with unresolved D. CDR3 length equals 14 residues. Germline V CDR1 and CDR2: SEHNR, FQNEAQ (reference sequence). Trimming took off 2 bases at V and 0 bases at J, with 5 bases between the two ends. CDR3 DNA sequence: TGTGCCAGCAGCTTACGAGGCTCCTACAATGAGCAGTTCTTC. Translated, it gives CASSLRGSYNEQFF.

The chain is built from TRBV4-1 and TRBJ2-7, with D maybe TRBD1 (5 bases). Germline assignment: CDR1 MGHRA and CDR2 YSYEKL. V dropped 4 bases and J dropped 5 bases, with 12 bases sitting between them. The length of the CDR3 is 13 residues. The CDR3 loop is CASSLSLRDEQYF. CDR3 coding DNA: TGCGCCAGCAGCCTATCCCTCAGGGACGAGCAGTACTTC.

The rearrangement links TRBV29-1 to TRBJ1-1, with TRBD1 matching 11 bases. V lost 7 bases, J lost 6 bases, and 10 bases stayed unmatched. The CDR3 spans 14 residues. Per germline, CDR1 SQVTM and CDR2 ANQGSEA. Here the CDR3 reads CSALDRGRGAEAFF. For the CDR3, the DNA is TGCAGCGCCCTGGACAGGGGGCGCGGAGCTGAAGCTTTCTTT.

CDR3 sequence: CASSHRDRGQEQYF. CDR3 in DNA: TGCGCCAGCAGCCACCGGGACAGGGGGCAAGAGCAGTACTTC. This chain joins TRBV4-1 and TRBJ2-7; 12 positions match TRBD1. From germline, CDR1 is MGHRA and CDR2 YSYEKL. This CDR3 region has 14 residues. The V segment lost 3 bases and the J segment 7 bases; nucleotides outside the gene matches: 4.

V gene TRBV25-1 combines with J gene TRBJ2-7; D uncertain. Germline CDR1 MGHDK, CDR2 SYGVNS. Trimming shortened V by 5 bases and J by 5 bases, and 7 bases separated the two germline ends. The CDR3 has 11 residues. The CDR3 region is CASSFRDEQYF. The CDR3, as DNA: TGTGCCAGCAGTTTTCGAGACGAGCAGTACTTC.

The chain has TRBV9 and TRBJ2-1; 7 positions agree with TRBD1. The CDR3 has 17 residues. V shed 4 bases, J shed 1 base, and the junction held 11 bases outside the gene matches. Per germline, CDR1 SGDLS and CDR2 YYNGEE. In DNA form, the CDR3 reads TGTGCCAGCAGCCGAAATGGACAGGACCCTTCCTACAATGAGCAGTTCTTC. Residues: CASSRNGQDPSYNEQFF.

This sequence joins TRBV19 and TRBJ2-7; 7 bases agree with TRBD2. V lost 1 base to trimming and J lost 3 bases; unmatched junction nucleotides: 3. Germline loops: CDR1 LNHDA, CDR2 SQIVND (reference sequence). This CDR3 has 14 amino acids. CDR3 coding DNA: TGTGCCAGTAGTATAGGAGGACTAGGCTACGAGCAGTACTTC. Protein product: CASSIGGLGYEQYF.

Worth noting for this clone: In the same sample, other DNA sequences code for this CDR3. For the CDR3, the DNA is TGTGCCAGCAGTTTGGGACAGGGGTCGTACGAGCAGTACTTC. Translated: CASSLGQGSYEQYF. J is TRBJ2-7 and V is TRBV27; 10 nucleotides agree with TRBD1. CDR1 is MNHEY and CDR2 is SMNVEV in the germline V gene (reference sequence). Unmatched junction bases numbered 3, after V lost 3 bases and J lost 4 bases. The CDR3 sequence is 14 residues long.

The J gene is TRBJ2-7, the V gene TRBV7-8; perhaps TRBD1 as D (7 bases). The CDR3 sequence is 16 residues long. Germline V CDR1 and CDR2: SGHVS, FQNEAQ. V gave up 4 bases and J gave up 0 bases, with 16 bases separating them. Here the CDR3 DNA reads TGTGCCAGCAGCTCAGGGGGGCGGAACTTCTCCTACGAGCAGTACTTC. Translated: CASSSGGRNFSYEQYF.

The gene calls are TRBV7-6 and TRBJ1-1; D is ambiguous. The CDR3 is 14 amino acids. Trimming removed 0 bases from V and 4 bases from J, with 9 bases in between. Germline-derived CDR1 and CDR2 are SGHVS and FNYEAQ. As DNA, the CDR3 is TGTGCCAGCAGCTTAGCGAGGCCCCCCACTGAAGCTTTCTTT. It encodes CASSLARPPTEAFF.

The CDR3 spells CASSLMLGGYTF. The CDR3 nucleotides read TGTGCCAGCAGTCTGATGCTGGGTGGCTACACCTTC. The gene calls are TRBV6-1 and TRBJ1-2; D uncertain. Per the germline V gene, CDR1 is MNHNS and CDR2 is SASEGT. The V and J ends lost 5 bases and 7 bases respectively, with 11 bases between them. This CDR3 is built from 12 residues.

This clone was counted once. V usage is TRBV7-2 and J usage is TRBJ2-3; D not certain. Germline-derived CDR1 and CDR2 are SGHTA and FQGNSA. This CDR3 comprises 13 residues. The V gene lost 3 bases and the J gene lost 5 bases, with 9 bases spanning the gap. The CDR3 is CASSFFWGDTQYF. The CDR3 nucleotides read TGTGCCAGCAGCTTTTTCTGGGGAGATACGCAGTATTTT.

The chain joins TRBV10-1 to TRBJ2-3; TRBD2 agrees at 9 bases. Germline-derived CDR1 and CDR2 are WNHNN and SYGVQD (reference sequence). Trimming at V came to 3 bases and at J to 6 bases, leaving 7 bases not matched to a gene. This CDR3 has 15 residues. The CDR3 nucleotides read TGCGCCAGCAGTGAATTAGCGGGAGCGGGGGATACGCAGTATTTT. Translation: CASSELAGAGDTQYF.